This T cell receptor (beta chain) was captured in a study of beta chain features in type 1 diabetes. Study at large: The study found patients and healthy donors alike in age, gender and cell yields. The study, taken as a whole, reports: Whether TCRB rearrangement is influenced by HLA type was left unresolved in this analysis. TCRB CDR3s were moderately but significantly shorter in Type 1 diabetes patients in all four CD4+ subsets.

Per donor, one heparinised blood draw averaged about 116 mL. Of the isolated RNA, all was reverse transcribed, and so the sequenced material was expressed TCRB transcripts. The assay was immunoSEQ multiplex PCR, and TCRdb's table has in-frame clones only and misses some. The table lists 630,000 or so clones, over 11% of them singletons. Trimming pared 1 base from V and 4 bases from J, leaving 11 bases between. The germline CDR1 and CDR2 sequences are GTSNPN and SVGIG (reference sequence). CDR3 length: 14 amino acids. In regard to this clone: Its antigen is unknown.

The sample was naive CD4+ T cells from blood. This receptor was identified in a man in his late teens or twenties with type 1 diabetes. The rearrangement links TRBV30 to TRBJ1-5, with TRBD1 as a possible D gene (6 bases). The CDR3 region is CAWSATGYNQPQHF. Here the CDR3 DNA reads TGTGCCTGGAGTGCCACAGGGTATAATCAGCCCCAGCATTTT.